This entry describes one T cell receptor (beta chain). This entry belongs to a study of shared T cell receptors in the human thymus. Germline lookup yields CDR1 PRHDT and CDR2 FYEKMQ (reference sequence). The CDR3 consists of 15 residues. With 0 bases removed from V and 0 bases from J, the gap between germline ends came to 9 bases. Sequencing was performed with immunoSEQ multiplex PCR; in TCRdb, only in-frame clones are kept and a portion is missing. This sample has approximately 490,000 clones, with approximately 78% found just once. These data are also associated with another study on human thymus T cells. That source reports: Those donating were healthy Finnish infants in corrective surgery for congenital heart defects. Corrective cardiac operations yielded the resected thymus tissue. Both thymic and peripheral blood repertoires showed apparently biased V and J usage.

The receptor was derived from a boy in the first two years of life with a congenital heart defect. Input material: thymocytes. The chain joins TRBV13 to TRBJ2-7; D is unresolved. CDR3 nucleotide sequence: TGTGCCAGCAGCTTAGGTGAGGAAAGCTCCTACGAGCAGTACTTC. Translation: CASSLGEESSYEQYF. Full variable domain (rest looked up from reference TRBV13 and TRBJ2-7): AAGVIQSPRHLIKEKRETATLKCYPIPRHDTVYWYQQGPGQDPQFLISFYEKMQSDKGSIPDRFSAQQFSDYHSELNMSSLELGDSALYFCASSLGEESSYEQYFGPGTRLTVT.